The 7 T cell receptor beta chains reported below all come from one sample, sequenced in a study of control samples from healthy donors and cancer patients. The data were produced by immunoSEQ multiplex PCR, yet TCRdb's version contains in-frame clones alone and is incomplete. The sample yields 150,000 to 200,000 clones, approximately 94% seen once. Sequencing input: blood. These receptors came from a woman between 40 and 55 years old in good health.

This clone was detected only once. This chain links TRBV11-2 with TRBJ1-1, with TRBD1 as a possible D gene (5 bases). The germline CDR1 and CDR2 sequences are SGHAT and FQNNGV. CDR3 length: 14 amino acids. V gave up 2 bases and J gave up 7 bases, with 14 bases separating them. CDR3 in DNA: TGTGCCAGCAGCTTAAAAGGGACTTACCGTGAAGCTTTCTTT. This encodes CASSLKGTYREAFF.

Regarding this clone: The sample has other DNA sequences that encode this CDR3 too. CDR3 DNA: TGCGCCAGCAGCTTGGCGGGTTATGGCTACACCTTC. Protein sequence: CASSLAGYGYTF. V is TRBV5-1 and J is TRBJ1-2; D uncertain. V was shortened by 0 bases and J by 5 bases, with 5 bases between the two germline ends. The CDR3 totals 12 residues. Germline assignment: CDR1 SGHRS and CDR2 YFSETQ.

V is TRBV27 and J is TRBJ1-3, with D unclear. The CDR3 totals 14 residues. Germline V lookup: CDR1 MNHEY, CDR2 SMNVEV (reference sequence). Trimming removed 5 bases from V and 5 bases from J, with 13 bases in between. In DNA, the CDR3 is TGTGCCAGCAGTGTAGACAAGGGTAGAAACACCATATATTTT. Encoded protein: CASSVDKGRNTIYF.

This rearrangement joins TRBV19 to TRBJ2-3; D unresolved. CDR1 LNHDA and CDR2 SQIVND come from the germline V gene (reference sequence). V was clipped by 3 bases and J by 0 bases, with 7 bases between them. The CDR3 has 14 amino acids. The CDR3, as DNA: TGTGCCAGTAGTATTTACGGGAGCACAGATACGCAGTATTTT. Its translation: CASSIYGSTDTQYF.

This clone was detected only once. In DNA form, the CDR3 reads TGTGCCAGCAGTAGGGTGAACACTGAAGCTTTCTTT. Translation: CASSRVNTEAFF. The chain has TRBV6-6 and TRBJ1-1; no clear D gene. CDR3 length: 12 amino acids. Trimming cost V 5 bases and J 0 bases, with 4 bases left between them. The germline V gene encodes CDR1 MNHNY and CDR2 SVGAGI (reference sequence).

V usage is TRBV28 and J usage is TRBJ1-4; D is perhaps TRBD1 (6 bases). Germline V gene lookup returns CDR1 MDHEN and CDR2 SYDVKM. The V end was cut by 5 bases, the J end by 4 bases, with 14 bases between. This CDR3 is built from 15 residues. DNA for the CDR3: TGTGCCAGCAGTGGGACAACCGCACATAATGAAAAACTGTTTTTT. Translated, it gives CASSGTTAHNEKLFF.

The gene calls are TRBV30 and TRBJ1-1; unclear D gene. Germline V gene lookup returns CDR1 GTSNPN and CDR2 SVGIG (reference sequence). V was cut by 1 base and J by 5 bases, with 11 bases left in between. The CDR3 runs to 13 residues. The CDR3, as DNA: TGTGCCTGGAGTGGGCTAGGGTTAACTGAAGCTTTCTTT. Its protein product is CAWSGLGLTEAFF. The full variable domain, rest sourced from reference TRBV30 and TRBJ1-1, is SQTIHQWPATLVQPVGSPLSLECTVEGTSNPNLYWYRQAAGRGLQLLFYSVGIGQISSEVPQNLSASRPQDRQFILSSKKLLLSDSGFYLCAWSGLGLTEAFFGQGTRLTVV.